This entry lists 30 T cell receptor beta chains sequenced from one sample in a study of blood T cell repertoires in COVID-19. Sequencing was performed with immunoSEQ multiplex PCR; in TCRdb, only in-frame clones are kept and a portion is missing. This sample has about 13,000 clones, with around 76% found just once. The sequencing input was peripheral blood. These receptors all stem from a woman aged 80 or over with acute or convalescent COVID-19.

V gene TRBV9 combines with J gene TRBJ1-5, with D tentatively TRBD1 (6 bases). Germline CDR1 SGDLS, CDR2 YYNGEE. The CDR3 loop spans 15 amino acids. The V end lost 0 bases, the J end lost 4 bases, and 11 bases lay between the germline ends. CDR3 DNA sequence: TGTGCCAGCAGCGTAGACTCCCAGGGGAATCAGCCCCAGCATTTT. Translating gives CASSVDSQGNQPQHF.

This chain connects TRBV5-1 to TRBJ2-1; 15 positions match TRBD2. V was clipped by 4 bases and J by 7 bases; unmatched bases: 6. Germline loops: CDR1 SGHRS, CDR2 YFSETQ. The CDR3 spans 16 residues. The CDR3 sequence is CASSRPGLAGGNEQFF. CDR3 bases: TGCGCCAGCAGCCGACCGGGACTAGCGGGGGGTAATGAGCAGTTCTTC.

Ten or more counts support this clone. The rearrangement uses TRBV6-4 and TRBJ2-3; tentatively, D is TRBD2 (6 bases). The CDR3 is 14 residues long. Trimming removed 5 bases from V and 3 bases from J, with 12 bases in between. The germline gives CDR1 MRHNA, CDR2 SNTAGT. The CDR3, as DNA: TGTGCCAGCAGTCCGGGCGGGGAGACAGATACGCAGTATTTT. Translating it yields CASSPGGETDTQYF.

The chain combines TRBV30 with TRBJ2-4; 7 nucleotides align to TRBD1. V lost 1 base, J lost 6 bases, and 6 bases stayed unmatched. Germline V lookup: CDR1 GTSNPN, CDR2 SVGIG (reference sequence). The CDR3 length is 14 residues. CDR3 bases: TGTGCCTGGAGTGCGGACAGGAAGGGAAACATTCAGTACTTC. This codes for CAWSADRKGNIQYF.

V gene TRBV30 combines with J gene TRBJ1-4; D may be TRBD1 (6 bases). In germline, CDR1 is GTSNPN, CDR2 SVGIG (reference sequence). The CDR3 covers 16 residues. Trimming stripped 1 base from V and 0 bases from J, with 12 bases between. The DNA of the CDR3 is TGTGCCTGGAGTGGGGGGACAACCGCAACTAATGAAAAACTGTTTTTT. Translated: CAWSGGTTATNEKLFF.

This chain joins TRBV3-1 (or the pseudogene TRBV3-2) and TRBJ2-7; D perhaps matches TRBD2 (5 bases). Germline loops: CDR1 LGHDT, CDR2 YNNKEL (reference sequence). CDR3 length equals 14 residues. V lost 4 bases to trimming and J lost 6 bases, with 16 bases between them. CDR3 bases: TGTGCCAGCAGCCTTGGACCAACTAGTTTCGAGCAGTACTTC. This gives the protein CASSLGPTSFEQYF.

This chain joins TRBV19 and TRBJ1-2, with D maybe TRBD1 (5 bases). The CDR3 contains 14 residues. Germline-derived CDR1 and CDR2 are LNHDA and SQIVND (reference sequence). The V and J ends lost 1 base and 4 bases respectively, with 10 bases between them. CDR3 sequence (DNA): TGTGCCAGTAGTATAGGGGGGGTCGGCTATGGCTACACCTTC. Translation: CASSIGGVGYGYTF.

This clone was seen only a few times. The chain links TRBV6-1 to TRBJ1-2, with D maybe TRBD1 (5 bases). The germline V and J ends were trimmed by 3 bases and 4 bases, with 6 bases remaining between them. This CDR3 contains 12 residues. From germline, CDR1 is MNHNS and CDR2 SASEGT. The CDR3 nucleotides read TGTGCCAGCAGTGACAGGGTCTATGGCTACACCTTC. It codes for CASSDRVYGYTF.

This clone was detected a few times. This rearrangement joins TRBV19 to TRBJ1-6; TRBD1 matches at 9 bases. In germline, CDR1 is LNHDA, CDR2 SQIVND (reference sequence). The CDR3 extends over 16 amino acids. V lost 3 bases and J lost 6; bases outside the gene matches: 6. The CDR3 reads CASSIGDRETNSPLHF. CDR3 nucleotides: TGTGCCAGTAGTATCGGGGACAGGGAGACTAATTCACCCCTCCACTTT.

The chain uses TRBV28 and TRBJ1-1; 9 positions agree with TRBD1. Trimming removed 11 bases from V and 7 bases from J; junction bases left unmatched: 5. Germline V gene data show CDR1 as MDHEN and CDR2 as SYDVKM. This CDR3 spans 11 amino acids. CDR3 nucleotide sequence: TGTGCCCTCGGACAGGGGCATGAAGCTTTCTTT. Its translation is CALGQGHEAFF.

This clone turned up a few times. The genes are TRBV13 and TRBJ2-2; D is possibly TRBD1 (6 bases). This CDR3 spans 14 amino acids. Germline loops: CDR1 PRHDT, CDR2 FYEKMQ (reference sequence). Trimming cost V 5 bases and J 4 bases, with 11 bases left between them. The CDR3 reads CASSGQTITGELFF. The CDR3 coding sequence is TGTGCCAGCAGCGGACAGACAATCACCGGGGAGCTGTTTTTT.

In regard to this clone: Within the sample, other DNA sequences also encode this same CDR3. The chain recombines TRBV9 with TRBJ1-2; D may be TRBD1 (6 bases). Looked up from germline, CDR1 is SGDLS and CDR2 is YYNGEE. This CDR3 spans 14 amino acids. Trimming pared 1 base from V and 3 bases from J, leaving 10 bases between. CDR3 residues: CASSVTGLDYGYTF. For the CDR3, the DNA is TGTGCCAGCAGCGTAACAGGGTTAGACTATGGCTACACCTTC. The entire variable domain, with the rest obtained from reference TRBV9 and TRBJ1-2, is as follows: DSGVTQTPKHLITATGQRVTLRCSPRSGDLSVYWYQQSLDQGLQFLIQYYNGEERAKGNILERFSAQQFPDLHSELNLSSLELGDSALYFCASSVTGLDYGYTFGSGTRLTVV.

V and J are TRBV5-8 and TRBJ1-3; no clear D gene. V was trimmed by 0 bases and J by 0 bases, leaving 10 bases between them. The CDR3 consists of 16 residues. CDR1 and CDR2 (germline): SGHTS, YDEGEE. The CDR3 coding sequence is TGTGCCAGCAGCTTGGCGAGGGTTGGCTCTGGAAACACCATATATTTT. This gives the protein CASSLARVGSGNTIYF.

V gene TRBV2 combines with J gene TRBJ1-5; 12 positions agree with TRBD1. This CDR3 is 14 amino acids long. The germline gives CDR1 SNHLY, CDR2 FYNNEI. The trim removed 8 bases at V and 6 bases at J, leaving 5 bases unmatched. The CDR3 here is CASSGQGAGQPQHF. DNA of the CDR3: TGTGCCAGCTCGGGACAGGGGGCTGGTCAGCCCCAGCATTTT.

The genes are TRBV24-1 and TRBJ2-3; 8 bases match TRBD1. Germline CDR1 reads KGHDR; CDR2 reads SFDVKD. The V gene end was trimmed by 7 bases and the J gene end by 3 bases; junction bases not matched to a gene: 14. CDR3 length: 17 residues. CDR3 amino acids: CATSPGRGQRLTDTQYF. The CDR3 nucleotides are TGTGCCACCAGCCCGGGCAGGGGGCAAAGATTGACAGATACGCAGTATTTT.

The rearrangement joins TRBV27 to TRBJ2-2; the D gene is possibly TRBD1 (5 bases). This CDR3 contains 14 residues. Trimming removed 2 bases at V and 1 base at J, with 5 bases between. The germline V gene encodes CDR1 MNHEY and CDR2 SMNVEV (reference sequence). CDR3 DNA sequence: TGTGCCAGCAGTTTACAGGGGAACACCGGGGAGCTGTTTTTT. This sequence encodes CASSLQGNTGELFF.

The CDR3 coding sequence is TGTGCCAGTAGGCAACAGGGGGCTCGTGAAGCTTTCTTT. Its protein is CASRQQGAREAFF. This chain joins TRBV19 and TRBJ1-1; 9 nucleotides agree with TRBD1. J gave up 7 bases and V 6 bases, and 6 bases lay outside the gene matches. This CDR3 contains 13 residues. The germline CDR1 and CDR2 sequences are LNHDA and SQIVND (reference sequence). Looking up the rest from reference TRBV19 and TRBJ1-1 gives the full variable domain: DGGITQSPKYLFRKEGQNVTLSCEQNLNHDAMYWYRQDPGQGLRLIYYSQIVNDFQKGDIAEGYSVSREKKESFPLTVTSAQKNPTAFYLCASRQQGAREAFFGQGTRLTVV.

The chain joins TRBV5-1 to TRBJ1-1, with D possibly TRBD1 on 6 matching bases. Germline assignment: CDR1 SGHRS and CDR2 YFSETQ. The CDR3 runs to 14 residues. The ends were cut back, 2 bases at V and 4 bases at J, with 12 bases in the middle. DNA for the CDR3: TGCGCCAGCAGCTTAAACAGGGCCCGCACTGAAGCTTTCTTT. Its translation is CASSLNRARTEAFF.

CDR3 DNA sequence: TGTGCCAGCAGTGATCCCAGGGTCGCAGATACGCAGTATTTT. It specifies CASSDPRVADTQYF. The gene calls are TRBV6-1 and TRBJ2-3; D may be TRBD1 (5 bases). Germline CDR1 MNHNS, CDR2 SASEGT. The CDR3 runs 14 residues. Trimming took off 3 bases at V and 4 bases at J, with 11 bases between the two ends.

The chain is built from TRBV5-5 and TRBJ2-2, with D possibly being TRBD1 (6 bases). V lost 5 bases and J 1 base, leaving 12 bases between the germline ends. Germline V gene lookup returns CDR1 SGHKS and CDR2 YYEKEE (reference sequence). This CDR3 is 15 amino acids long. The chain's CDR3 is CASRSGVRNTGELFF. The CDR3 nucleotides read TGTGCCAGCAGATCAGGGGTTAGGAACACCGGGGAGCTGTTTTTT.

CDR3 in DNA: TGTGCCAGCAGCCTCCTTCGGACAGCCCCTTACGAGCAGTACTTC. This codes for CASSLLRTAPYEQYF. The genes are TRBV14 and TRBJ2-7; D perhaps matches TRBD1 (6 bases). V lost 4 bases, J lost 4 bases, and 17 bases lay in between. This CDR3 is built from 15 residues. Germline V lookup: CDR1 SGHDN, CDR2 FVKESK.

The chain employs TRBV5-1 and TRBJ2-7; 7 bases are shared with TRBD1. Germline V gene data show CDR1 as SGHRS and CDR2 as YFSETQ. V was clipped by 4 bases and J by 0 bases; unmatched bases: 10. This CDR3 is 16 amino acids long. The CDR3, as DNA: TGCGCCAGCAGCAATCTTGGGACAGCTATCTCCTACGAGCAGTACTTC. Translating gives CASSNLGTAISYEQYF.

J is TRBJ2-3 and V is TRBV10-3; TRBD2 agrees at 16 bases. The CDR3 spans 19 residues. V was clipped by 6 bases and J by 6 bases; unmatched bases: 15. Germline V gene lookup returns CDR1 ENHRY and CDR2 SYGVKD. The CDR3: CAIRTGLAGGLILSDTQYF. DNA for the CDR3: TGTGCCATCAGGACGGGACTAGCGGGGGGGTTAATACTTTCTGATACGCAGTATTTT.

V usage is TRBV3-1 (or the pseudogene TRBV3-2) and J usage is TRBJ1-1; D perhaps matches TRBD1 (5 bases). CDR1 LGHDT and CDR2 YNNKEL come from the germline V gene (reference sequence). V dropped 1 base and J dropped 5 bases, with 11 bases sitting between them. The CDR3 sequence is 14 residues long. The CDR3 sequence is CASSQVGGGTEAFF. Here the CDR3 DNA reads TGTGCCAGCAGCCAAGTCGGGGGTGGGACTGAAGCTTTCTTT.

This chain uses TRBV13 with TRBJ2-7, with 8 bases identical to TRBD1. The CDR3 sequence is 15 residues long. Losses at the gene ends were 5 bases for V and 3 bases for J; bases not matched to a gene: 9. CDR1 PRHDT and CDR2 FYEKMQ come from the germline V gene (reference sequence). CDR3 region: CASSPKTGAHYEQYF. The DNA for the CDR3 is TGTGCCAGCAGCCCGAAGACAGGGGCACACTACGAGCAGTACTTC.

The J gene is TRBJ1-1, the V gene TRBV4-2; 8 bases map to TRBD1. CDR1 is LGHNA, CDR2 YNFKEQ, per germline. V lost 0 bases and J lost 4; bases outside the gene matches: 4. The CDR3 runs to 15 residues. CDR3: CASSQEDRAGTEAFF. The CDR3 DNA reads TGTGCCAGCAGCCAAGAGGACAGGGCGGGCACTGAAGCTTTCTTT.

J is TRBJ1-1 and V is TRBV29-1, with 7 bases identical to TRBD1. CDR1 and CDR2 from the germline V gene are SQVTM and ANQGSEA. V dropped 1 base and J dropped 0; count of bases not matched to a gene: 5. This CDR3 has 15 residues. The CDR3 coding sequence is TGCAGCGTTGAAGGGGGGGACAGCATGAACACTGAAGCTTTCTTT. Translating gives CSVEGGDSMNTEAFF.

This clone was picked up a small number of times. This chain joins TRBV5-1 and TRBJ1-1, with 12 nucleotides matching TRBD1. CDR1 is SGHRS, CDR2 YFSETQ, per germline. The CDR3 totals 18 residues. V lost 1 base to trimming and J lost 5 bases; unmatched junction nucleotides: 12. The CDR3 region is CASSLSPPGTGGLTEAFF. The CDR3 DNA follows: TGCGCCAGCAGCTTGAGCCCCCCCGGGACAGGGGGCTTAACTGAAGCTTTCTTT. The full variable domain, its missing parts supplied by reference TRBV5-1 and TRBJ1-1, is KAGVTQTPRYLIKTRGQQVTLSCSPISGHRSVSWYQQTPGQGLQFLFEYFSETQRNKGNFPGRFSGRQFSNSRSEMNVSTLELGDSALYLCASSLSPPGTGGLTEAFFGQGTRLTVV.

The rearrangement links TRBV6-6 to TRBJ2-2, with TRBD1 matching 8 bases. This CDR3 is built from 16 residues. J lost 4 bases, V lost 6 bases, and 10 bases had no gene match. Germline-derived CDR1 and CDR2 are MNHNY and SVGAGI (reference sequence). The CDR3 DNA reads TGTGCCAGCAGCCAAAGCCAGGGGGCGGGCACCGGGGAGCTGTTTTTT. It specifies CASSQSQGAGTGELFF.

In nucleotides, the CDR3 is TGTGCCAGCAGCTCGAGACTAGCGGGTAACAATGAGCAGTTCTTC. Its translation is CASSSRLAGNNEQFF. The rearrangement joins TRBV11-2 to TRBJ2-1; TRBD2 aligns across 10 bases. Trimming removed 4 bases from V and 5 bases from J; junction bases left unmatched: 5. Germline V gives CDR1 SGHAT, CDR2 FQNNGV. The CDR3 extends over 15 amino acids.